This TCR beta chain was obtained from a study of T-cell memory formation after mild COVID-19. TCRdb re-called the 5' RACE reads through MiXCR, storing one row per CDR3 protein. In the table there are about 320,000 distinct CDR3 sequences, roughly an eighth of which are singletons. The sequenced sample was PBMCs or a T cell subset sorted from them (not recorded which). The TCR originated in a young man who had mild COVID-19 (a few samples of this study predate the infection). Cell type and time point are not known.

The CDR3 DNA follows: TGTGCCAGCAGTTCCATAGCGGGGGGCACAGATACGCAGTATTTT. Translated: CASSSIAGGTDTQYF. This rearrangement joins TRBV28 to TRBJ2-3; 9 bases line up with TRBD2. Germline trimming cut 4 bases from V and 1 base from J; bases unmatched to any gene: 3. The CDR3 sequence is 15 residues long. Per the germline V gene, CDR1 is MDHEN and CDR2 is SYDVKM.